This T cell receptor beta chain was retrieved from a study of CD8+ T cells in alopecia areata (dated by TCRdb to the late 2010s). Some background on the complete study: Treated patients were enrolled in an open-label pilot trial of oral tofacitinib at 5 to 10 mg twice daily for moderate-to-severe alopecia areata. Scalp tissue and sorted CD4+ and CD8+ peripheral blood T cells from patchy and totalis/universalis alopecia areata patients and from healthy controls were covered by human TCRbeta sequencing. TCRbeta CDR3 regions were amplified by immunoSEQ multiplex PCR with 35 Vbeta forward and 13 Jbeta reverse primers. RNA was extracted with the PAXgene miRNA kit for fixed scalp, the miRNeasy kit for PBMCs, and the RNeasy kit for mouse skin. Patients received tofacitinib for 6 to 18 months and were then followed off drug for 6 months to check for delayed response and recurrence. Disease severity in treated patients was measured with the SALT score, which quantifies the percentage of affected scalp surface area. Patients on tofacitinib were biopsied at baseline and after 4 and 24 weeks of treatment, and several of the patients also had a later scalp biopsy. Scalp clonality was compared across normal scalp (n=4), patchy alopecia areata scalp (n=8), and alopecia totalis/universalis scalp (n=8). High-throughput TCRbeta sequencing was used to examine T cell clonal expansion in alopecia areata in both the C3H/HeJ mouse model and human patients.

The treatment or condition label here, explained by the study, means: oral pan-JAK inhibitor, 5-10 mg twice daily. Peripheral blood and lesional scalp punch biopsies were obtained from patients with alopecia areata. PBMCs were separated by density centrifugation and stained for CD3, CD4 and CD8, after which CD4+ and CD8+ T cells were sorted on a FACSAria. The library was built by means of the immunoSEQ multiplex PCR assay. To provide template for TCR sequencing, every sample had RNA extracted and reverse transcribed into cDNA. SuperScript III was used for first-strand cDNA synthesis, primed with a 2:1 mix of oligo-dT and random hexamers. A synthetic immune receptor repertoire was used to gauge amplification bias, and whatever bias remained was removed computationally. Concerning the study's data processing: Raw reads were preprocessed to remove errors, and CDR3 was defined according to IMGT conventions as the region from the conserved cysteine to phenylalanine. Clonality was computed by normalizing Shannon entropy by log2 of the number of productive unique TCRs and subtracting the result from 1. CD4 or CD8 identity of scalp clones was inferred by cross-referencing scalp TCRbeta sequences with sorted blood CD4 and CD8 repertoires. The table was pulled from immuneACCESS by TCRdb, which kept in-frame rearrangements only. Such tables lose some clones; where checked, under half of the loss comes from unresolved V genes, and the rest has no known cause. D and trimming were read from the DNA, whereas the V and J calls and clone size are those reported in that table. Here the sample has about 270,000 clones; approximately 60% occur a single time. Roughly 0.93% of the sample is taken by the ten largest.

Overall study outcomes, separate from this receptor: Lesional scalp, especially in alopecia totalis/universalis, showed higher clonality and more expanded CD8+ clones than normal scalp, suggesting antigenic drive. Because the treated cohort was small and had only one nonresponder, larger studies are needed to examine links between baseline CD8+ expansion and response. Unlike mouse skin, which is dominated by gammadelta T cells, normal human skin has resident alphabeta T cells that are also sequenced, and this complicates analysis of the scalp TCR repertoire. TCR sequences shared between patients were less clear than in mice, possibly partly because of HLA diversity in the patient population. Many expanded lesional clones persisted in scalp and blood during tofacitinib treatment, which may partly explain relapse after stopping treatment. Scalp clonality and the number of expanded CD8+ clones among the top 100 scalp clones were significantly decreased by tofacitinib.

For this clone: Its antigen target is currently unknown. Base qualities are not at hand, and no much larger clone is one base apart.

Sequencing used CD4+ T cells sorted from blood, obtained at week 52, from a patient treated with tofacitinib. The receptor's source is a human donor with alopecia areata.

The nucleotide sequence reads as follows: TGTGCCTGGGACCTGTACGGGGGGGCAGATACGCAGTATTTT. Its protein product is CAWDLYGGADTQYF. The sequence is built from TRBV30 and TRBJ2-3, with TRBD2 identical over 8 junction bases. Based on the germline V gene (reference sequence), the CDR1 and CDR2 sequences are GTSNPN and SVGIG. Its CDR3 holds 14 amino acids, cysteine through phenylalanine. The only DNA kept is the CDR3, 42 bases in frame from the first base. Unmatched junction bases come to 8, with V trimmed by 5 bases and J by 4 bases.